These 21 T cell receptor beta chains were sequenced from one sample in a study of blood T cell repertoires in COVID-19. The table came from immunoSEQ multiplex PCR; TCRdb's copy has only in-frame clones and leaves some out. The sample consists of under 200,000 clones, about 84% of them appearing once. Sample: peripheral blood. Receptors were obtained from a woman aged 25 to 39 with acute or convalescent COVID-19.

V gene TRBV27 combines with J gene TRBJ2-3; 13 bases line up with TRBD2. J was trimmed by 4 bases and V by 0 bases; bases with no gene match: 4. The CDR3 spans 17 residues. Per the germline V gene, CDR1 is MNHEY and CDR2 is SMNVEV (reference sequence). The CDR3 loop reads CASSLSWGLAGPDTQYF. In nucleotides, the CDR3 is TGTGCCAGCAGTTTATCTTGGGGACTAGCGGGACCAGATACGCAGTATTTT.

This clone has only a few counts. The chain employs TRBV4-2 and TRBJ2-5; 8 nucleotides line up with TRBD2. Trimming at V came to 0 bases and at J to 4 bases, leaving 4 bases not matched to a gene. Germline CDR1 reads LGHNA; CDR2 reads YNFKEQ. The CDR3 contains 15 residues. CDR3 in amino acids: CASSQEGTSRETQYF. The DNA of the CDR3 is TGTGCCAGCAGCCAAGAAGGGACTAGTAGAGAGACCCAGTACTTC.

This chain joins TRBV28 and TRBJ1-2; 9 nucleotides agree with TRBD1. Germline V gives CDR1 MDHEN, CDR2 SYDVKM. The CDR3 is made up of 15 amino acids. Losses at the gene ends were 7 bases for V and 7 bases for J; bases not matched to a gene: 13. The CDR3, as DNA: TGTGCCAGCATCGTGGACAGGGGCGTCCCCCGTGGCTACACCTTC. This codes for CASIVDRGVPRGYTF.

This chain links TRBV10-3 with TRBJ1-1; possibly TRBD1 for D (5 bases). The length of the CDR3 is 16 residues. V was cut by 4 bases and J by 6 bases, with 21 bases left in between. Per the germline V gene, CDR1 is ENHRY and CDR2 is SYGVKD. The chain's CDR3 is CAISGGVSDLGAEAFF. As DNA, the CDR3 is TGTGCCATCAGTGGGGGGGTCTCGGACCTAGGGGCTGAAGCTTTCTTT.

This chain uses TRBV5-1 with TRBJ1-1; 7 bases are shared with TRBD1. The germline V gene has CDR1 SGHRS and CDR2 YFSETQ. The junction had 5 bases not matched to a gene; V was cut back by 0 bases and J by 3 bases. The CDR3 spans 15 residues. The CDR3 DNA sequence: TGCGCCAGCAGCTTGGCCGGAGGGGGCCACACTGAAGCTTTCTTT. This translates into CASSLAGGGHTEAFF.

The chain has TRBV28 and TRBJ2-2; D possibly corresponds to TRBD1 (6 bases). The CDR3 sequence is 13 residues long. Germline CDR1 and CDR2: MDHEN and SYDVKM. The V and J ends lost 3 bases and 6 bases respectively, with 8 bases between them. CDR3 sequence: CASSFRGPGELFF. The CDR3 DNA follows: TGTGCCAGCAGTTTCAGGGGACCCGGGGAGCTGTTTTTT.

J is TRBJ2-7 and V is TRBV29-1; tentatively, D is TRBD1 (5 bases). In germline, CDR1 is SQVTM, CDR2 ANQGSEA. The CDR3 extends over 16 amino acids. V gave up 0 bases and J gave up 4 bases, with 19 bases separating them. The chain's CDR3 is CSVEEGVKGMRYEQYF. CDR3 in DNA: TGCAGCGTTGAAGAAGGGGTTAAGGGAATGAGGTACGAGCAGTACTTC.

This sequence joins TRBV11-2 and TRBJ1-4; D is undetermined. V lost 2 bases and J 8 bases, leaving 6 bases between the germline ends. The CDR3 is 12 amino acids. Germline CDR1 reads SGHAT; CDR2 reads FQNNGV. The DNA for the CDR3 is TGTGCCAGCAGCTTAAGAGGAGAAAAACTGTTTTTT. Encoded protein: CASSLRGEKLFF.

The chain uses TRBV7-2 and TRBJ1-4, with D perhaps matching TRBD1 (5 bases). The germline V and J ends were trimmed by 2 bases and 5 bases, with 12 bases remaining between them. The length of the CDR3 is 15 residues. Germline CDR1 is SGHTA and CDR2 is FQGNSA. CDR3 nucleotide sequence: TGTGCCAGCAGCTTATCTTTAGGGGTAAATGAAAAACTGTTTTTT. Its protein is CASSLSLGVNEKLFF.

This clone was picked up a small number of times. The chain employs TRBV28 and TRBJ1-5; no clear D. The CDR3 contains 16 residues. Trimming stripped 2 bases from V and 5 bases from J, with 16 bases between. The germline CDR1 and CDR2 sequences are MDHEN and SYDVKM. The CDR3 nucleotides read TGTGCCAGCAGTTTAACTCCCCCGGGGTACGATCAGCCCCAGCATTTT. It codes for CASSLTPPGYDQPQHF.

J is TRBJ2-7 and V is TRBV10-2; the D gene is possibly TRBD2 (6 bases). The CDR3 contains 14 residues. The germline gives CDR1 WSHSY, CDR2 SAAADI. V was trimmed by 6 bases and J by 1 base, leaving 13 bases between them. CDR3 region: CASSSSEPSYEQYF. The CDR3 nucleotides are TGCGCCAGCAGCTCTAGCGAACCATCCTACGAGCAGTACTTC.

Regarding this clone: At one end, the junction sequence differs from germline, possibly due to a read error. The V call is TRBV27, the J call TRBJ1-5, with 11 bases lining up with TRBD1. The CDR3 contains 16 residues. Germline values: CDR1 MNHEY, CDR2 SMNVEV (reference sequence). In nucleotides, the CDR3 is TGTGCCAGCAGTCTATCCGGGACAGGGGGACATCAGCCCCAGCATTTT. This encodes CASSLSGTGGHQPQHF.

CDR3 sequence: CASSELAFAGELFF. The CDR3 nucleotides read TGTGCCAGCAGTGAACTAGCGTTTGCCGGGGAGCTGTTTTTT. The chain employs TRBV6-1 and TRBJ2-2; D is perhaps TRBD2 (6 bases). This CDR3 comprises 14 residues. Deletions cut 2 bases from V and 6 bases from J, with 10 bases between. CDR1 is MNHNS, CDR2 SASEGT, per germline.

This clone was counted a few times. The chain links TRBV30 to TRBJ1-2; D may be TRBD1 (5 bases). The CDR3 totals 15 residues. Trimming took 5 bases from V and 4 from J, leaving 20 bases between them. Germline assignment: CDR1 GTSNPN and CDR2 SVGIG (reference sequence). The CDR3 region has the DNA TGTGCCTGGCTCCTTTTCGACAGCCCGACCTATGGCTACACCTTC. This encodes CAWLLFDSPTYGYTF.

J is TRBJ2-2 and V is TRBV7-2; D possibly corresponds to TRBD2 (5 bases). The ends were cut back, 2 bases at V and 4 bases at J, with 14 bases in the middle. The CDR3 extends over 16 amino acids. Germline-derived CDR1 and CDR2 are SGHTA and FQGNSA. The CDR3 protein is CASSLPTKLITGELFF. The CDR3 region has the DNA TGTGCCAGCAGCTTACCGACTAAATTAATCACCGGGGAGCTGTTTTTT.

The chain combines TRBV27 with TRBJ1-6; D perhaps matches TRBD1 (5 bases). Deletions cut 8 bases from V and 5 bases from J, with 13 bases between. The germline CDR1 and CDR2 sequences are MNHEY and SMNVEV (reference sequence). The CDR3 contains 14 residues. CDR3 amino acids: CASGKGVNNSPLHF. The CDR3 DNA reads TGTGCCAGCGGGAAAGGGGTGAATAATTCACCCCTCCACTTT.

This CDR3 reads CATSSPQATQYF. The CDR3 DNA follows: TGTGCCACCAGCAGCCCCCAGGCTACCCAGTACTTC. The chain is built from TRBV15 and TRBJ2-5, with D unresolved. Germline values: CDR1 LNHNV, CDR2 YYDKDF (reference sequence). There are 12 residues in the CDR3. V was shortened by 3 bases and J by 8 bases, with 10 bases between the two germline ends.

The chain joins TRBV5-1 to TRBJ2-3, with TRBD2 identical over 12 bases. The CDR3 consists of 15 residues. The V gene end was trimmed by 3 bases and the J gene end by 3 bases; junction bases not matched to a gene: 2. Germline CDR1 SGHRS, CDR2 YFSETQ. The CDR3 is CASSSGLAGTDTQYF. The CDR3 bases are TGCGCCAGCAGCTCCGGACTAGCGGGGACAGATACGCAGTATTTT.

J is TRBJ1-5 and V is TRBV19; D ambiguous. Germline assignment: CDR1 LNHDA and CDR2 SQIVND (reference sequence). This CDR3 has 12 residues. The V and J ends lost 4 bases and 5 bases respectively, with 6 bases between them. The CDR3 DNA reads TGTGCCAGTAGTAATTTAGATCAGCCCCAGCATTTT. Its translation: CASSNLDQPQHF.

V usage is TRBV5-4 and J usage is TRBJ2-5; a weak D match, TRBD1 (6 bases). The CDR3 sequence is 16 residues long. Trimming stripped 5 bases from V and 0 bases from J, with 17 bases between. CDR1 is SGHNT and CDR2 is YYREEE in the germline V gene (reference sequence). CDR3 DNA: TGTGCCAGCAGTTTGCCCGGGACACCTCACCAAGAGACCCAGTACTTC. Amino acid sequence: CASSLPGTPHQETQYF.

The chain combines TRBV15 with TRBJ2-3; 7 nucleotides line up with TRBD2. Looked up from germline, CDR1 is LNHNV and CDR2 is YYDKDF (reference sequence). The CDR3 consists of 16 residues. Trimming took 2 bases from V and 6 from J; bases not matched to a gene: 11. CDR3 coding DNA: TGTGCCACCAGCAGAACCGGGACTACCTTGTCGGATACGCAGTATTTT. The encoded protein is CATSRTGTTLSDTQYF.